This T cell receptor (beta chain) was profiled in a study of metastatic and nonmetastatic thyroid tumors. Study-level findings and limits: Malignant thyroid tumors reportedly exceeded benign nodules significantly in TCR beta diversity, with the difference appearing in blood and tumor.

This clone was observed many times. Its target is unknown. The entire patient cohort was treatment-naive prior to thyroid surgery. TCRdb called clones again from the PCR reads with MiXCR. Of 64,000 or so clones in the sample, under 20% were seen once. Germline CDR1 and CDR2: SGHVS and FQNEAQ. The CDR3 contains 18 residues. After removal of 5 bases from V and 1 base from J, the junction contained 12 bases not matched to a gene. The sequence came from a male donor with papillary thyroid cancer or a benign thyroid nodule (not recorded which). Some clones in this sample may be carry-over from other donors' samples. The V gene is TRBV7-8, the J gene TRBJ2-3, with 10 bases that match TRBD1. Material for sequencing was blood. The CDR3 protein is CASSATLGGTGGTDTQYF. Here the CDR3 DNA reads TGTGCCAGCAGCGCCACCCTGGGGGGGACAGGGGGCACAGATACGCAGTATTTT. Variable domain in full (rest from reference TRBV7-8 and TRBJ2-3): GAGVSQSPRYKVAKRGQDVALRCDPISGHVSLFWYQQALGQGPEFLTYFQNEAQLDKSGLPSDRFFAERPEGSVSTLKIQRTQQEDSAVYLCASSATLGGTGGTDTQYFGPGTRLTVL.